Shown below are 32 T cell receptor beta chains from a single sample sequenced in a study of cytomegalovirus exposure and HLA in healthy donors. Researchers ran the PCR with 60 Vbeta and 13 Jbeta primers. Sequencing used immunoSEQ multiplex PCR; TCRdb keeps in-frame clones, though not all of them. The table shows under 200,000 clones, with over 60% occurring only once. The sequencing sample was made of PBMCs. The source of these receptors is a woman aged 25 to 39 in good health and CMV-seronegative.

The CDR3 region is CASTRNKPGLAVLTDTQYF. The CDR3 DNA is TGTGCCAGCACTAGAAATAAACCGGGACTAGCGGTACTCACAGATACGCAGTATTTT. This chain connects TRBV21-1 to TRBJ2-3; TRBD2 is taken as the D call from the table, unchecked against the DNA. TRBV21-1 is a recognized pseudogene. The CDR3 has 19 amino acids.

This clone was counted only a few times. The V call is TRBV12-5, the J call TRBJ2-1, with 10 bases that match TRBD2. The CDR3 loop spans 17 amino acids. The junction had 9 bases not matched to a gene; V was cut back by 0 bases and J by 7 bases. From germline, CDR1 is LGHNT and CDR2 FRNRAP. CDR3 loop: CASGLVEGAGGPNEQFF. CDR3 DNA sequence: TGTGCTAGTGGTTTGGTAGAGGGAGCGGGGGGGCCGAATGAGCAGTTCTTC.

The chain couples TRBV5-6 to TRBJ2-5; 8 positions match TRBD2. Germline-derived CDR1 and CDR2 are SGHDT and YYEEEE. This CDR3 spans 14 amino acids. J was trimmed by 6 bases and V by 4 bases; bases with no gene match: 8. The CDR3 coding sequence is TGTGCCAGCAGCAAAGGAGCGGGAGTGAAGACCCAGTACTTC. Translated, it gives CASSKGAGVKTQYF.

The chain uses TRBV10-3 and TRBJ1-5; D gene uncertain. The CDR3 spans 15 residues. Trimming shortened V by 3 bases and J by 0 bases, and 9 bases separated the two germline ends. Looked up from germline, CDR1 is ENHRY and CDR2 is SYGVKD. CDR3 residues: CAISDQATSNQPQHF. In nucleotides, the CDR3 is TGTGCCATCAGTGACCAGGCAACTAGCAATCAGCCCCAGCATTTT.

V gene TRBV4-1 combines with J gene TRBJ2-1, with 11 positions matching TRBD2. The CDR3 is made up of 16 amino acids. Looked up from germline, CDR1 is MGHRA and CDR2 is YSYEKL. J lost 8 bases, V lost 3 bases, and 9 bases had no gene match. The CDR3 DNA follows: TGCGCCAGCAGCCAGCGACTAGCGGGACCTGGGGATGAGCAGTTCTTC. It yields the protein CASSQRLAGPGDEQFF.

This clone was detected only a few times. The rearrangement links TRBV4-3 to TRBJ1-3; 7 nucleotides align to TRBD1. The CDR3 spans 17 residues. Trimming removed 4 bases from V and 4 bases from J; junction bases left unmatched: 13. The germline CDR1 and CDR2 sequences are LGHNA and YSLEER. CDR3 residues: CASSLLMDRPNGNTIYF. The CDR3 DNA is TGCGCCAGCAGCCTCCTCATGGACAGGCCGAACGGAAACACCATATATTTT.

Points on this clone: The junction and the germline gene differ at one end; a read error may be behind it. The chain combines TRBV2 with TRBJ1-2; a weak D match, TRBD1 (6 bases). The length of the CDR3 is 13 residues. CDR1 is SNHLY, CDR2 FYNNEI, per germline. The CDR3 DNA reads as TGTGCCAGCAGTGAACCGACAGGTGTTAAGCTACACTTC. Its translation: CASSEPTGVKLHF.

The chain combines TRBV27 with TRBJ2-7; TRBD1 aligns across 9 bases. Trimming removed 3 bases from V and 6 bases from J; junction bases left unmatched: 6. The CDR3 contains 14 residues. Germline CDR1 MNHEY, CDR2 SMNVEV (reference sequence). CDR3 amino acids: CASSLSGTGFEQYF. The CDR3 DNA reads TGTGCCAGCAGTTTGAGCGGGACAGGGTTCGAGCAGTACTTC.

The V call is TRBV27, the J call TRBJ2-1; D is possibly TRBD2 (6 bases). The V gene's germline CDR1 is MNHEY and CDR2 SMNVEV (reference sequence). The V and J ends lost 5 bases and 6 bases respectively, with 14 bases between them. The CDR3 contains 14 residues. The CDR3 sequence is CASSPRRESNEQFF. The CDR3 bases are TGTGCCAGCAGTCCCAGGAGGGAGAGCAATGAGCAGTTCTTC.

This CDR3 reads CASSLLADTQYF. The CDR3 DNA is TGTGCCAGCAGCCTACTAGCAGATACGCAGTATTTT. V is TRBV7-9 and J is TRBJ2-3; tentative D call: TRBD2 (5 bases). V gave up 5 bases and J gave up 4 bases, with 7 bases separating them. Germline CDR1 and CDR2: SEHNR and FQNEAQ (reference sequence). The CDR3 sequence is 12 residues long.

CDR3 amino acids: CASSLQDRGTYEQYF. DNA of the CDR3: TGTGCCAGCAGCCTCCAGGACAGGGGGACCTACGAGCAGTACTTC. The rearrangement links TRBV7-6 to TRBJ2-7; 10 bases map to TRBD1. Germline V gene sequence: CDR1 SGHVS, CDR2 FNYEAQ. Unmatched junction bases numbered 6, after V lost 5 bases and J lost 2 bases. The CDR3 length is 15 residues.

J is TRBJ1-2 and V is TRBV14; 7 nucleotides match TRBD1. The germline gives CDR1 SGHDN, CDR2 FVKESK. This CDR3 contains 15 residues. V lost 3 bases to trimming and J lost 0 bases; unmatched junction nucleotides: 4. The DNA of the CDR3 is TGTGCCAGCAGCCACCCGGACAGGACTAACTATGGCTACACCTTC. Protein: CASSHPDRTNYGYTF.

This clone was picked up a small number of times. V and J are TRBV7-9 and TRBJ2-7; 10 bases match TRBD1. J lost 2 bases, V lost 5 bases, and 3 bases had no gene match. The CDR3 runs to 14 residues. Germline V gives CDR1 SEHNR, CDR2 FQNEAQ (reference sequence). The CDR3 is CASSKGTGAYEQYF. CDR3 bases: TGTGCCAGCAGCAAAGGGACAGGGGCCTACGAGCAGTACTTC.

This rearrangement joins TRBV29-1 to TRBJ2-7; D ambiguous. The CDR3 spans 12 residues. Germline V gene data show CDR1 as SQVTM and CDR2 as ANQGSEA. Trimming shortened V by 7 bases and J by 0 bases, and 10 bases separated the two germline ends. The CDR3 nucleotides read TGCAGCGCCCGGTCCCCCTCCTACGAGCAGTACTTC. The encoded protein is CSARSPSYEQYF.

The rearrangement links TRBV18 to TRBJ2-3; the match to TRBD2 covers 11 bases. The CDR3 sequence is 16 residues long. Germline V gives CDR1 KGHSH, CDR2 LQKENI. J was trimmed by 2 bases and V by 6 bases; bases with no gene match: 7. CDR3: CASSPSGGTTTDTQYF. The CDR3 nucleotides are TGTGCCAGCTCTCCTAGCGGGGGGACAACCACAGATACGCAGTATTTT.

The CDR3 DNA is TGTGCCAGCAGTTACGGACAGAGGAATTTGGATGAGCAGTTCTTC. Translation gives CASSYGQRNLDEQFF. The rearrangement links TRBV6-5 to TRBJ2-1, with D perhaps TRBD1 (6 bases). Germline V gives CDR1 MNHEY, CDR2 SVGAGI. The CDR3 consists of 15 residues. Trimming stripped 2 bases from V and 8 bases from J, with 16 bases between.

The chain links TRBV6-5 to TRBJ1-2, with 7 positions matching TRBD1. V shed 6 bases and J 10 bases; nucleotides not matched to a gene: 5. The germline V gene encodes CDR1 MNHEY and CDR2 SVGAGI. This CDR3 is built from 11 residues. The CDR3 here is CASRGQSYYTF. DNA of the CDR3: TGTGCCAGCAGGGGACAGTCGTACTACACCTTC.

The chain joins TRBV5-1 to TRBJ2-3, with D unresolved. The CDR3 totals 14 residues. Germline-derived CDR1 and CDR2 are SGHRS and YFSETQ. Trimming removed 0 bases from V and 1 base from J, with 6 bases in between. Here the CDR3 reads CASSLGHGTDTQYF. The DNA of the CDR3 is TGCGCCAGCAGCTTGGGACACGGCACAGATACGCAGTATTTT.

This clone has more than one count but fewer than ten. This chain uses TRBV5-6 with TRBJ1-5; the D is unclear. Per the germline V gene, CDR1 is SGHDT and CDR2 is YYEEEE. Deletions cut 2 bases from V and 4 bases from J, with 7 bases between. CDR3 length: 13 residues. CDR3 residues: CASSLGRNQPQHF. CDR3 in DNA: TGTGCCAGCAGCTTAGGCAGGAATCAGCCCCAGCATTTT.

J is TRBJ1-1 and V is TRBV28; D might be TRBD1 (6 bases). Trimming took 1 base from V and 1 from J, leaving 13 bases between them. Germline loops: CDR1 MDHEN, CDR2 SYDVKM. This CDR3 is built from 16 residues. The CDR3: CASSLSAGTSNTEAFF. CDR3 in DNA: TGTGCCAGCAGTTTATCCGCCGGGACATCGAACACTGAAGCTTTCTTT. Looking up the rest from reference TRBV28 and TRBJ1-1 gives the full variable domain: DVKVTQSSRYLVKRTGEKVFLECVQDMDHENMFWYRQDPGLGLRLIYFSYDVKMKEKGDIPEGYSVSREKKERFSLILESASTNQTSMYLCASSLSAGTSNTEAFFGQGTRLTVV.

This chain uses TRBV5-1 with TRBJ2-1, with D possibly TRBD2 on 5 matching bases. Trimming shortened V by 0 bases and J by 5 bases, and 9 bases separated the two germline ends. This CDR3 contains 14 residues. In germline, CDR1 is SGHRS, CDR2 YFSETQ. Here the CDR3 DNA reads TGCGCCAGCAGCTTGGCACTAGGGAACAATGAGCAGTTCTTC. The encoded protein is CASSLALGNNEQFF.

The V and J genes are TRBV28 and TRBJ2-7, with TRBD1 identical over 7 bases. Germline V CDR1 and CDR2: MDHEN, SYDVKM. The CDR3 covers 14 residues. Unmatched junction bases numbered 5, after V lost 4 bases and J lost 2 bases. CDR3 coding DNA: TGTGCCAGCAGTTCACGACAGGGAACCTACGAGCAGTACTTC. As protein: CASSSRQGTYEQYF.

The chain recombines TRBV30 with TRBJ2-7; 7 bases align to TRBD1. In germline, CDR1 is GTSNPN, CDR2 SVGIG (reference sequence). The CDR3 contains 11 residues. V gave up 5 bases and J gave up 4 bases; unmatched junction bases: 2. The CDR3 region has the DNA TGTGCCTGGGTGGACAGGTACGAGCAGTACTTC. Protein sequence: CAWVDRYEQYF.

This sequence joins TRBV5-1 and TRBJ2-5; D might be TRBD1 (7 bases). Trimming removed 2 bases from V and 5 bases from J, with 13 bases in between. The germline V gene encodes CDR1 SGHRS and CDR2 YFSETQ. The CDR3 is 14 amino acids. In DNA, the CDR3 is TGCGCCAGCAGCTTTTCACAGGGGAGGGAGACCCAGTACTTC. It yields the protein CASSFSQGRETQYF.

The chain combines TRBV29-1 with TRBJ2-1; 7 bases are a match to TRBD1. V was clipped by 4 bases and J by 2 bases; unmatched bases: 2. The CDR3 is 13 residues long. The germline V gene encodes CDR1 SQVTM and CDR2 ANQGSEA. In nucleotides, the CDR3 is TGCAGCGTTGGACAGGGCGCCTACAATGAGCAGTTCTTC. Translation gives CSVGQGAYNEQFF.

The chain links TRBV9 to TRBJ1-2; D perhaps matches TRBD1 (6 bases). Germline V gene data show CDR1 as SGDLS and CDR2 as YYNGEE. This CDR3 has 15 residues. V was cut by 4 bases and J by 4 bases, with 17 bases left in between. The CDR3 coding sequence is TGTGCCAGCAGCAAAGGGGGGGTCGGAGGCTATGGCTACACCTTC. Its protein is CASSKGGVGGYGYTF.

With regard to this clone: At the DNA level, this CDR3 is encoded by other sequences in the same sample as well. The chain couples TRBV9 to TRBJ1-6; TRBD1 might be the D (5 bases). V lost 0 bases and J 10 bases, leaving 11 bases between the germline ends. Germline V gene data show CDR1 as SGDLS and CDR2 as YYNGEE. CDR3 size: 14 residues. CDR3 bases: TGTGCCAGCAGCGTAGCGGGGGGTGGGTCACCCCTCCACTTT. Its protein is CASSVAGGGSPLHF.

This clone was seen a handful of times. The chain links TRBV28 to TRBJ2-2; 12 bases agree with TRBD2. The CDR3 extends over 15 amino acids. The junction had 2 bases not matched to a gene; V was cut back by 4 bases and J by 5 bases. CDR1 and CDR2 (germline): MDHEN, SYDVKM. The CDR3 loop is CASSSTSGSTGELFF. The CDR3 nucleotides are TGTGCCAGCAGTTCGACTAGCGGGAGTACCGGGGAGCTGTTTTTT.

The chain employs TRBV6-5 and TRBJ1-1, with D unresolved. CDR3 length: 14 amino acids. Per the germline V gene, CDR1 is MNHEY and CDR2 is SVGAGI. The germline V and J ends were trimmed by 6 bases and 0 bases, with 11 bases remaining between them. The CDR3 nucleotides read TGTGCCAGCAGCCCTTCACTAGTGAACACTGAAGCTTTCTTT. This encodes CASSPSLVNTEAFF.

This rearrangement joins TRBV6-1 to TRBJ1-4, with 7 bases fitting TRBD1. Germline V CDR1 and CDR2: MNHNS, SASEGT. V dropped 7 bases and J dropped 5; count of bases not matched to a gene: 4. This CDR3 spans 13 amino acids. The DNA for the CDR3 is TGTGCCAGCAAGGGGGCCCCAAATGAAAAACTGTTTTTT. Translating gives CASKGAPNEKLFF.

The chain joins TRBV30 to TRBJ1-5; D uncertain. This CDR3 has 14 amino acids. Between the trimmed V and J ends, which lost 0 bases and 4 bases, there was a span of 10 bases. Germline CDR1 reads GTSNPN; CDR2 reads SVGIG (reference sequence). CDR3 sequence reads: CAWSVQNGNQPQHF. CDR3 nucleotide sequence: TGTGCCTGGAGTGTACAGAATGGGAATCAGCCCCAGCATTTT.

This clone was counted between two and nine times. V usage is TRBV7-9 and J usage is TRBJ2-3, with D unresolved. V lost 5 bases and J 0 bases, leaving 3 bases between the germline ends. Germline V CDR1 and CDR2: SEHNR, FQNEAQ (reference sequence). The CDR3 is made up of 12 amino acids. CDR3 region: CASSVSTDTQYF. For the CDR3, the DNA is TGTGCCAGCAGCGTAAGCACAGATACGCAGTATTTT.